The 32 T cell receptor beta chains reported below all come from one sample, sequenced in a study of graft-versus-host responses after intestinal transplantation. Data came from immunoSEQ multiplex PCR; TCRdb stores just in-frame clones and leaves some out. The data show roughly 53,000 clones, roughly nine tenths seen once. The material sequenced was PBMCs, taken 650 to 670 days after intestinal transplant. The receptors were gathered from a human patient who received an intestinal transplant, so some T cells may come from the graft donor.

The count of this clone is one. The gene calls are TRBV20-1 and TRBJ1-2; D unresolved. This CDR3 contains 9 residues. Germline CDR1 DFQATT, CDR2 SNEGSKA (reference sequence). The V gene lost 6 bases and the J gene lost 4 bases, with 3 bases spanning the gap. CDR3 loop: CSAPYGYTF. As DNA, the CDR3 is TGCAGTGCCCCCTATGGCTACACCTTC.

V and J are TRBV5-1 and TRBJ1-2; D is possibly TRBD1 (5 bases). The V end lost 2 bases, the J end lost 13 bases, and 21 bases lay between the germline ends. The CDR3 contains 14 residues. The germline V gene encodes CDR1 SGHRS and CDR2 YFSETQ. CDR3 loop: CASSFEQVRGPGTF. CDR3 DNA sequence: TGCGCCAGCAGCTTCGAACAGGTACGAGGGCCTGGCACCTTC.

The rearrangement joins TRBV18 to TRBJ1-2, with a possible D match to TRBD1 (5 bases). V was clipped by 1 base and J by 4 bases, with 13 bases between them. This CDR3 has 15 amino acids. CDR1 KGHSH and CDR2 LQKENI come from the germline V gene. CDR3 residues: CASSPQARDIYGYTF. Here the CDR3 DNA reads TGTGCCAGCTCACCACAGGCCAGGGATATCTATGGCTACACCTTC.

The CDR3 nucleotides are TGTGCCAGCAGCCATCCCCCGACATTGGCGACCCAGTACTTC. Translating gives CASSHPPTLATQYF. The chain recombines TRBV7-9 with TRBJ2-5, with D unclear. The CDR3 runs 14 residues. Germline CDR1 and CDR2: SEHNR and FQNEAQ (reference sequence). V shed 5 bases and J shed 7 bases, with 17 bases lying between them. The full variable domain, rest sourced from reference TRBV7-9 and TRBJ2-5, is DTGVSQNPRHKITKRGQNVTFRCDPISEHNRLYWYRQTLGQGPEFLTYFQNEAQLEKSRLLSDRFSAERPKGSFSTLEIQRTEQGDSAMYLCASSHPPTLATQYFGPGTRLLVL.

The J gene is TRBJ2-1, the V gene TRBV11-2, with 7 bases matching TRBD1. This CDR3 region has 16 residues. V lost 4 bases and J lost 6; bases outside the gene matches: 12. Looked up from germline, CDR1 is SGHAT and CDR2 is FQNNGV. This CDR3 is CASSSGGQVFGNEQFF. The CDR3 DNA is TGTGCCAGCAGCTCCGGAGGACAGGTCTTTGGCAATGAGCAGTTCTTC.

The chain recombines TRBV4-1 with TRBJ1-4; no clear D gene. Germline loops: CDR1 MGHRA, CDR2 YSYEKL. Trimming took off 1 base at V and 8 bases at J, with 17 bases between the two ends. The CDR3 contains 16 residues. CDR3 nucleotide sequence: TGCGCCAGCAGCCAAGGAGAACGCCGGCAGCGCGAAAAACTGTTTTTT. Translation gives CASSQGERRQREKLFF.

A single count supports this clone. This chain connects TRBV6-1 to TRBJ2-7; 7 positions agree with TRBD2. After removal of 4 bases from V and 0 bases from J, the junction contained 9 bases not matched to a gene. Per the germline V gene, CDR1 is MNHNS and CDR2 is SASEGT. CDR3 length: 16 residues. The chain's CDR3 is CASSGPWAGDSYEQYF. CDR3 sequence (DNA): TGTGCCAGCAGTGGGCCGTGGGCGGGGGACTCCTACGAGCAGTACTTC.

The gene calls are TRBV10-3 and TRBJ2-7; tentatively, D is TRBD1 (5 bases). The germline V and J ends were trimmed by 4 bases and 1 base, with 11 bases remaining between them. CDR1 is ENHRY, CDR2 SYGVKD, per germline. This CDR3 region has 14 residues. In nucleotides, the CDR3 is TGTGCCATCAGTGGACCAGGGAAATCCTACGAGCAGTACTTC. As protein: CAISGPGKSYEQYF.

The chain carries TRBV18 and TRBJ2-2, with D possibly matching TRBD2 (5 bases). CDR1 is KGHSH and CDR2 is LQKENI in the germline V gene. V lost 8 bases to trimming and J lost 6 bases, with 16 bases between them. The CDR3 totals 14 residues. The CDR3 DNA is TGTGCCAGCCGGGGAGCAGTGATATCCGGGGAGCTGTTTTTT. Protein product: CASRGAVISGELFF.

The chain couples TRBV27 to TRBJ2-1; D possibly corresponds to TRBD1 (5 bases). The CDR3 has 12 residues. The V gene lost 0 bases and the J gene lost 8 bases, with 5 bases spanning the gap. CDR1 is MNHEY, CDR2 SMNVEV, per germline (reference sequence). The chain's CDR3 is CASSLSGDEQFF. In nucleotides, the CDR3 is TGTGCCAGCAGTTTATCAGGGGATGAGCAGTTCTTC.

V is TRBV6-5 and J is TRBJ2-5; 9 bases are a match to TRBD2. The germline V gene encodes CDR1 MNHEY and CDR2 SVGAGI. The CDR3 is 14 residues long. Trimming took 6 bases from V and 5 from J; bases not matched to a gene: 7. CDR3 amino acids: CASRLGLAMETQYF. In DNA form, the CDR3 reads TGTGCCAGCAGACTAGGACTAGCGATGGAGACCCAGTACTTC.

This chain joins TRBV19 and TRBJ2-1; TRBD2 matches at 8 bases. The V gene end was trimmed by 4 bases and the J gene end by 0 bases; junction bases not matched to a gene: 2. The CDR3 sequence is 15 residues long. CDR1 is LNHDA and CDR2 is SQIVND in the germline V gene (reference sequence). CDR3 loop: CASSTTSDSYNEQFF. The CDR3 coding sequence is TGTGCCAGTAGTACGACTAGCGACTCCTACAATGAGCAGTTCTTC.

The rearrangement links TRBV10-3 to TRBJ2-3; D is undetermined. The V end was cut by 11 bases, the J end by 6 bases, with 12 bases between. The CDR3 is made up of 11 amino acids. CDR1 is ENHRY and CDR2 is SYGVKD in the germline V gene. CDR3 sequence reads: CAAVDGDTQYF. CDR3 nucleotide sequence: TGTGCCGCCGTTGACGGGGATACGCAGTATTTT.

The J gene is TRBJ1-5, the V gene TRBV4-1; no clear D gene. The CDR3 is made up of 13 amino acids. CDR1 MGHRA and CDR2 YSYEKL come from the germline V gene. The V end lost 4 bases, the J end lost 3 bases, and 7 bases lay between the germline ends. CDR3 bases: TGCGCCAGCAGCCGGCGGGTCAATCAGCCCCAGCATTTT. Residues: CASSRRVNQPQHF.

The chain's CDR3 is CASSLAWRLDTYEQYF. CDR3 nucleotide sequence: TGTGCCAGCAGCTTAGCGTGGCGACTAGATACCTACGAGCAGTACTTC. This chain joins TRBV7-2 and TRBJ2-7; D is perhaps TRBD2 (6 bases). The CDR3 covers 16 residues. V gave up 0 bases and J gave up 2 bases, with 14 bases separating them. Germline-derived CDR1 and CDR2 are SGHTA and FQGNSA.

This chain's CDR3 is CASSQGVSNYGYTF. Here the CDR3 DNA reads TGCGCCAGCAGCCAAGGTGTCAGTAACTATGGCTACACCTTC. The rearrangement uses TRBV4-1 and TRBJ1-2; D unclear. V lost 1 base, J lost 1 base, and 7 bases lay in between. CDR1 is MGHRA and CDR2 is YSYEKL in the germline V gene. CDR3 length equals 14 residues.

The chain joins TRBV6-5 to TRBJ2-7; possible D gene TRBD2, 6 bases. Germline values: CDR1 MNHEY, CDR2 SVGAGI. This CDR3 region has 16 residues. V lost 0 bases and J lost 2, with 14 bases in between. CDR3 in DNA: TGTGCCAGCAGTTACTCGAGTAGCGGATTACCCTACGAGCAGTACTTC. It yields the protein CASSYSSSGLPYEQYF.

This clone occurred once. The rearrangement uses TRBV27 and TRBJ1-1; the D is unclear. Looked up from germline, CDR1 is MNHEY and CDR2 is SMNVEV (reference sequence). V was pared by 4 bases and J by 4 bases, with 4 bases between. The CDR3 has 11 residues. CDR3 loop: CASSSGTEAFF. In DNA form, the CDR3 reads TGTGCCAGCAGTTCGGGCACTGAAGCTTTCTTT.

The chain is built from TRBV27 and TRBJ1-1; D gene unclear. V gave up 7 bases and J gave up 1 base, with 10 bases separating them. CDR1 is MNHEY, CDR2 SMNVEV, per germline (reference sequence). The CDR3 is made up of 13 amino acids. CDR3 DNA: TGTGCCAGCAAAGGCCCTTGGAACACTGAAGCTTTCTTT. This codes for CASKGPWNTEAFF.

This chain uses TRBV5-4 with TRBJ2-2; D uncertain. Looked up from germline, CDR1 is SGHNT and CDR2 is YYREEE (reference sequence). Deletions cut 1 base from V and 7 bases from J, with 14 bases between. This CDR3 is 15 amino acids long. In DNA, the CDR3 is TGTGCCAGCAGCTTGCCAGCCCGATCGGGCGGGGAGCTGTTTTTT. Encoded protein: CASSLPARSGGELFF.

CDR3 DNA: TGCGCCAGCAGTGCGCTAGCGGGGGCCTCACAGGAGCAGTTCTTC. Its translation is CASSALAGASQEQFF. This rearrangement joins TRBV10-1 to TRBJ2-1; 10 nucleotides match TRBD2. CDR1 is WNHNN and CDR2 is SYGVQD in the germline V gene (reference sequence). This CDR3 comprises 15 residues. V dropped 4 bases and J dropped 10; count of bases not matched to a gene: 10.

This chain joins TRBV7-2 and TRBJ2-4; a weak D match, TRBD2 (6 bases). The CDR3 extends over 13 amino acids. V was trimmed by 3 bases and J by 7 bases, leaving 10 bases between them. Germline V CDR1 and CDR2: SGHTA, FQGNSA. Here the CDR3 reads CASSLDYNNIQYF. CDR3 sequence (DNA): TGTGCCAGCAGCTTGGACTATAATAACATTCAGTACTTC.

In this sample, this clone turned up a few times. V and J are TRBV5-1 and TRBJ1-2; D uncertain. The ends were cut back, 0 bases at V and 0 bases at J, with 9 bases in the middle. The CDR3 is 15 amino acids. Germline CDR1 and CDR2: SGHRS and YFSETQ. The CDR3 region is CASSLGTTANYGYTF. Here the CDR3 DNA reads TGCGCCAGCAGCTTGGGAACCACAGCTAACTATGGCTACACCTTC.

This clone was observed a handful of times. V is TRBV6-4 and J is TRBJ2-6; D remains ambiguous. Germline CDR1 is MRHNA and CDR2 is SNTAGT. Trimming pared 0 bases from V and 0 bases from J, leaving 6 bases between. This CDR3 has 16 residues. CDR3 bases: TGTGCCAGCAGTGACTCACCGGCCTCTGGGGCCAACGTCCTGACTTTC. It is translated as CASSDSPASGANVLTF.

The chain uses TRBV27 and TRBJ1-5; possible D gene TRBD1, 6 bases. The CDR3 has 14 amino acids. Germline assignment: CDR1 MNHEY and CDR2 SMNVEV (reference sequence). Trimming pared 5 bases from V and 0 bases from J, leaving 8 bases between. For the CDR3, the DNA is TGTGCCAGCAGTGAGACAGGTAGCAATCAGCCCCAGCATTTT. Amino acids: CASSETGSNQPQHF.

V is TRBV5-4 and J is TRBJ2-5; 11 bases line up with TRBD2. This CDR3 comprises 15 residues. Germline V gives CDR1 SGHNT, CDR2 YYREEE (reference sequence). The V and J ends lost 3 bases and 3 bases, in that order; junction bases with no gene match: 4. This CDR3 reads CASSSTSGGKETQYF. The CDR3 bases are TGTGCCAGCAGCTCAACTAGCGGGGGTAAAGAGACCCAGTACTTC. The entire variable domain, with the rest obtained from reference TRBV5-4 and TRBJ2-5, is as follows: ETGVTQSPTHLIKTRGQQVTLRCSSQSGHNTVSWYQQALGQGPQFIFQYYREEENGRGNFPPRFSGLQFPNYSSELNVNALELDDSALYLCASSSTSGGKETQYFGPGTRLLVL.

The chain is built from TRBV27 and TRBJ2-3, with 12 bases aligning to TRBD2. The CDR3 consists of 19 residues. The ends lost 0 bases at V and 0 bases at J; junction bases unmatched: 7. Per germline, CDR1 MNHEY and CDR2 SMNVEV (reference sequence). CDR3 protein: CASSLSPGLAGLSTDTQYF. The CDR3 nucleotides are TGTGCCAGCAGTTTATCCCCCGGACTAGCGGGATTAAGCACAGATACGCAGTATTTT.

The CDR3 DNA is TGCGCCAGCAGCCAAGGGGCAGGGGAAGAGACCCAGTACTTC. Translation gives CASSQGAGEETQYF. V usage is TRBV4-1 and J usage is TRBJ2-5; D perhaps matches TRBD1 (6 bases). V was shortened by 1 base and J by 3 bases, with 9 bases between the two germline ends. The CDR3 length is 14 residues. The V gene's germline CDR1 is MGHRA and CDR2 YSYEKL.

The chain couples TRBV21-1 to TRBJ1-5; TRBD1, as called in the table, went unchecked against the DNA. TRBV21-1 is annotated as a pseudogene. The CDR3 sequence is 16 residues long. This CDR3 reads CASSGSDRVVNQPQHF. The CDR3 nucleotides read TGTGCCAGCAGCGGATCGGACAGGGTCGTGAATCAGCCCCAGCATTTT.

This chain joins TRBV7-3 and TRBJ1-1, with a possible D match to TRBD1 (5 bases). The CDR3 has 14 amino acids. V was clipped by 5 bases and J by 2 bases, with 12 bases between them. CDR1 SGHTA and CDR2 FQGTGA come from the germline V gene. The CDR3 DNA reads as TGTGCCAGCAGCCCAGGGTCTACAAACACTGAAGCTTTCTTT. Residues: CASSPGSTNTEAFF. Full variable domain (missing parts from reference TRBV7-3 and TRBJ1-1): GAGVSQTPSNKVTEKGKYVELRCDPISGHTALYWYRQSLGQGPEFLIYFQGTGAADDSGLPNDRFFAVRPEGSVSTLKIQRTERGDSAVYLCASSPGSTNTEAFFGQGTRLTVV.

CDR3 in amino acids: CASSLVPPLHF. CDR3 DNA sequence: TGTGCCAGCAGCCTGGTCCCACCCCTCCACTTT. The chain links TRBV6-4 to TRBJ1-6, with no clear D. CDR3 length: 11 amino acids. Between the trimmed V and J ends, which lost 6 bases and 11 bases, there was a span of 8 bases. The V gene's germline CDR1 is MRHNA and CDR2 SNTAGT.

The chain links TRBV7-9 to TRBJ2-5; 8 bases align to TRBD2. The V segment lost 2 bases and the J segment 2 bases; nucleotides outside the gene matches: 13. Germline V CDR1 and CDR2: SEHNR, FQNEAQ (reference sequence). The CDR3 is 18 amino acids. CDR3 DNA sequence: TGTGCCAGCAGCTTACGCCGGATAGCGGGGACCTTTCAAGAGACCCAGTACTTC. This translates into CASSLRRIAGTFQETQYF.